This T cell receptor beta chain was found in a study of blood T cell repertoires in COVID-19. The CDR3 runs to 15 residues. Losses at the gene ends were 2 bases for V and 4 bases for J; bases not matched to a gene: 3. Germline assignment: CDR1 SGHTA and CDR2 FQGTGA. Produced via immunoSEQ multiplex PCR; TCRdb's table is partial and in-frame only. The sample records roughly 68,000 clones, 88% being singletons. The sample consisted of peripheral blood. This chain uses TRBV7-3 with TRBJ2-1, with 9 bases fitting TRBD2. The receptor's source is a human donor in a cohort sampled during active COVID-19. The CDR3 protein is CASSLLAGEYNEQFF. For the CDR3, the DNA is TGTGCCAGCAGCTTATTAGCGGGGGAGTACAATGAGCAGTTCTTC.